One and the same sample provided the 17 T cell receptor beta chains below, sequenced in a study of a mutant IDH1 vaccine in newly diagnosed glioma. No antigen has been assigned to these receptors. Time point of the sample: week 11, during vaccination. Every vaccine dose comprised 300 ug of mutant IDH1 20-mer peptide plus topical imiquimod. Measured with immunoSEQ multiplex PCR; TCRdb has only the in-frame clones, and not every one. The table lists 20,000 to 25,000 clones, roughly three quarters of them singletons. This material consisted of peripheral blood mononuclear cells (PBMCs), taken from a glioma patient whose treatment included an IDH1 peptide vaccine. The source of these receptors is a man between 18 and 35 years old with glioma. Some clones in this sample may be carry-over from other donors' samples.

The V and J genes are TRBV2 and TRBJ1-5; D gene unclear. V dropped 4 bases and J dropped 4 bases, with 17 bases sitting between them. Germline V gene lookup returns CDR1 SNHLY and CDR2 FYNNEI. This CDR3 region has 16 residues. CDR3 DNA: TGTGCCAGCAGTGTTGGGCAGATTCGACCTAATCAGCCCCAGCATTTT. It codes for CASSVGQIRPNQPQHF.

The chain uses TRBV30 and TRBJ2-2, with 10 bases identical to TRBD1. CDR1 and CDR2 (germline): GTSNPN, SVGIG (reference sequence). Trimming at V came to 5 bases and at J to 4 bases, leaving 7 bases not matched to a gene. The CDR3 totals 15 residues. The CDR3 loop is CAWGRGQGFTGELFF. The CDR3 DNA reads TGTGCCTGGGGGAGGGGACAGGGGTTCACCGGGGAGCTGTTTTTT.

DNA of the CDR3: TGCGCCAGCAGCTTGGTGGGGGGGAATTCACCCCTCCACTTT. Its translation is CASSLVGGNSPLHF. The chain has TRBV5-1 and TRBJ1-6; a weak D match, TRBD1 (5 bases). V lost 0 bases to trimming and J lost 7 bases, with 8 bases between them. This CDR3 has 14 amino acids. Germline V gene data show CDR1 as SGHRS and CDR2 as YFSETQ.

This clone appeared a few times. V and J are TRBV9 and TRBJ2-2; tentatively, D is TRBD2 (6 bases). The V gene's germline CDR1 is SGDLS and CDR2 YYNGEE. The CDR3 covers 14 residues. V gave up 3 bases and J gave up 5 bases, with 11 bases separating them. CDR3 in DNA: TGTGCCAGCAGCGCCGGGGGAGCTACCGGGGAGCTGTTTTTT. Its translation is CASSAGGATGELFF.

CDR3 bases: TGTGCCAGCAGCTTAGAACAGGTCAATTCACCCCTCCACTTT. Amino acids: CASSLEQVNSPLHF. This chain links TRBV7-9 with TRBJ1-6; tentatively, D is TRBD1 (5 bases). The V gene lost 1 base and the J gene lost 7 bases, with 8 bases spanning the gap. The CDR3 has 14 amino acids. The germline gives CDR1 SEHNR, CDR2 FQNEAQ (reference sequence).

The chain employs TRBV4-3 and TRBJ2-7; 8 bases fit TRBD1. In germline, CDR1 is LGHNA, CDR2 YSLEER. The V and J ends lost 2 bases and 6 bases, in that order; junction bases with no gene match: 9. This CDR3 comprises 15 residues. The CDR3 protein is CASSQWIRGQFEQYF. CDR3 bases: TGCGCCAGCAGCCAATGGATCAGGGGGCAGTTCGAGCAGTACTTC.

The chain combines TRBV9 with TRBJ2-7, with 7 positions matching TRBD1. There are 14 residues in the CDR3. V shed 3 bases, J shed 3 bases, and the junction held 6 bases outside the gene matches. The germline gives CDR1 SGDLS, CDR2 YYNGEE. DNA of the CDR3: TGTGCCAGCAGCGCTCGTGACAGGGTCTACGAGCAGTACTTC. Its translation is CASSARDRVYEQYF.

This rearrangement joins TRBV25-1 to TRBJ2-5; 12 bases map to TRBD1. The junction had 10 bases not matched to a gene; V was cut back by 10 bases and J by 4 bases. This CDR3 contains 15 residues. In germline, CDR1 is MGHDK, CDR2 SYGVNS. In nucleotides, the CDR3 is TGTGCCACCGCGCTCCGGGACAGGGGGCGAGAGACCCAGTACTTC. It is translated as CATALRDRGRETQYF.

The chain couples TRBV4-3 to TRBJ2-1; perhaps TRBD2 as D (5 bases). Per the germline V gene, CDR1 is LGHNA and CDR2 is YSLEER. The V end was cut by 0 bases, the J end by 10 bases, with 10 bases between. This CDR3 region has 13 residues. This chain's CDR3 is CASSQDRGPEQFF. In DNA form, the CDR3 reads TGCGCCAGCAGCCAAGATCGCGGGCCAGAGCAGTTCTTC.

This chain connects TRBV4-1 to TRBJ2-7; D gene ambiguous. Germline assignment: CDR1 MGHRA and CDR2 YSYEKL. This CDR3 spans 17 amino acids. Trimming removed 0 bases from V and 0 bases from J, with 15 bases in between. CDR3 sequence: CASSQDFSRWSSYEQYF. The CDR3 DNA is TGCGCCAGCAGCCAAGACTTTAGCCGCTGGAGCTCCTACGAGCAGTACTTC.

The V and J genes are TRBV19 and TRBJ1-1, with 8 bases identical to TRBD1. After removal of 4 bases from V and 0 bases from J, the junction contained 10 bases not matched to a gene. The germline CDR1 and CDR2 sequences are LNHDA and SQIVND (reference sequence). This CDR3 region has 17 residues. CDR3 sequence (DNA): TGTGCCAGTAGTACCCCGCCAACGACAGGGGTGAACACTGAAGCTTTCTTT. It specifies CASSTPPTTGVNTEAFF.

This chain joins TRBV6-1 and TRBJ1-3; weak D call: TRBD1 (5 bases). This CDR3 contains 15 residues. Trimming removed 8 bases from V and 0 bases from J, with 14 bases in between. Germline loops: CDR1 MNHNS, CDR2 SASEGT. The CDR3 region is CASARDSSSGNTIYF. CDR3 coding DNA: TGTGCCAGCGCACGGGACTCGAGCTCTGGAAACACCATATATTTT.

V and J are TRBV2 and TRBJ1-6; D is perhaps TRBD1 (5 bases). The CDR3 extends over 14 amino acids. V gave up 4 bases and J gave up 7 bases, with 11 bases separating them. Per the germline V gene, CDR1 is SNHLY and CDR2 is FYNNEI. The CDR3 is CASSAGRGNSPLHF. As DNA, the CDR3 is TGTGCCAGCAGTGCAGGACGGGGCAATTCACCCCTCCACTTT.

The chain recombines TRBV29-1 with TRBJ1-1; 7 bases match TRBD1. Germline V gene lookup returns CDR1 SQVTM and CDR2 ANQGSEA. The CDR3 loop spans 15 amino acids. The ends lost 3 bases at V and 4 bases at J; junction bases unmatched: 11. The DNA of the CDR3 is TGCAGCGTTGATAACAGGGGTATGTCAGGCACTGAAGCTTTCTTT. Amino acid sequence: CSVDNRGMSGTEAFF.

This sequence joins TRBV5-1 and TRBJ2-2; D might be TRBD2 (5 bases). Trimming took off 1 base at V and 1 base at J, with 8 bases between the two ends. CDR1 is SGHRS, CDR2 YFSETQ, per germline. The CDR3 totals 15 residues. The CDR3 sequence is CASSLSGKNTGELFF. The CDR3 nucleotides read TGCGCCAGCAGCTTGAGCGGAAAGAACACCGGGGAGCTGTTTTTT.

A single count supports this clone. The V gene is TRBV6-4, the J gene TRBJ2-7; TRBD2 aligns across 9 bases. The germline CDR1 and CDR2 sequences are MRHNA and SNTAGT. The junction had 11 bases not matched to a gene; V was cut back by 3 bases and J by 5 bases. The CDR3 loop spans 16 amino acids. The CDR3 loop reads CASSEQRGANRDEQYF. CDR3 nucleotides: TGTGCCAGCAGTGAACAGCGGGGGGCGAACCGCGACGAGCAGTACTTC.

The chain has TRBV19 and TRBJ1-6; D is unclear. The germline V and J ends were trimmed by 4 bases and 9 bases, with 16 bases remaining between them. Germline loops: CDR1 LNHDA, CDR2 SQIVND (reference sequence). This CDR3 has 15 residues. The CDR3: CASSTSLRGGSPLHF. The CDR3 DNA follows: TGTGCCAGTAGTACCTCCCTACGTGGCGGTTCACCCCTCCACTTT.